Sequencing of this T cell receptor (beta chain) was carried out in a study of CD8 T cells in ankylosing spondylitis. Findings and caveats of the study: Within peripheral blood, clones linked to disease were CD8+ and relatively rare. The authors reported significant enrichment of disease-linked clones in matched ankylosing spondylitis synovial fluid. Made up of about eight highly homologous variants, a TCR beta motif appeared characteristic of ankylosing spondylitis blood.

CDR1 and CDR2 (germline): SGHVS, FQNEAQ. V gave up 1 base and J gave up 5 bases; unmatched junction bases: 10. The CDR3 length is 17 residues. A word on this clonotype: Its antigen remains unknown.

Using quantitative 5'-RACE with molecular barcodes, the authors made TCR beta libraries. Each CDR3 protein gets one entry after TCRdb re-called the 5' RACE reads with MiXCR. The sample lists about 240,000 distinct CDR3 sequences, approximately 12% seen once, with less than 8% in the top ten. The source of this sequence is a male donor with ankylosing spondylitis or in good health (not recorded which). This sequence joins TRBV7-8 and TRBJ2-1, with 8 bases identical to TRBD1. The sample taken for sequencing was blood, either unsorted or a sorted T cell fraction (not recorded which). The CDR3 protein is CASSLGWQGASNNEQFF. The CDR3 coding sequence is TGTGCCAGCAGCTTAGGCTGGCAGGGGGCGTCGAACAATGAGCAGTTCTTC.